This T cell receptor beta chain was identified during a study of T cell repertoires in cytomegalovirus infection. Study details: Indications came from public TCR beta signatures; they pointed to CMV infection and to a matching HLA type.

The sample holds many counts of this clonotype. What it binds is unknown. The junction had 15 bases not matched to a gene; V was cut back by 5 bases and J by 0 bases. CDR1 is SGHTA, CDR2 FQGNSA, per germline. The CDR3 consists of 18 residues. Study-wide findings and caveats: The ex vivo response was dominated by HLA-C-restricted CMV-specific TCR beta clonotypes. Adding up the frequency of public TCR beta families identified people who carried CMV plus the relevant HLA.

TCRdb fed the reads into MiXCR, producing one record per CDR3 protein. The repertoire consists of fewer than 400,000 distinct CDR3 sequences, with 15% to 20% occurring once and the leading ten covering roughly 9%. V is TRBV7-2 and J is TRBJ1-1, with 7 bases lining up with TRBD1. This clonotype was obtained from a human donor in good health (CMV status not recorded). Some clones in this sample may be carry-over from other donors' samples. Material: PBMCs. As DNA, the CDR3 is TGTGCCAGCAGCCGACCAATATGGGACAGAGAACTGAACACTGAAGCTTTCTTT. This translates into CASSRPIWDRELNTEAFF.